Below, 22 T cell receptor beta chains from the same sample are listed, as sequenced in a study of radiotherapy plus CTLA-4 blockade in lung cancer. Profiling relied on immunoSEQ multiplex PCR, and the TCRdb table lists in-frame clones only, not all of them. In the table there are nearly 110,000 clones, over 65% of which are singletons. This sample comprised peripheral blood, obtained from a patient treated with radiotherapy plus ipilimumab. Receptors originate from a human donor with non-small cell lung cancer that progressed on radiotherapy plus ipilimumab. Some clones in this sample may be carry-over from other donors' samples.

V is TRBV5-1 and J is TRBJ2-2; unclear D gene. The V end was cut by 5 bases, the J end by 6 bases, with 14 bases between. The germline CDR1 and CDR2 sequences are SGHRS and YFSETQ. The CDR3 totals 14 residues. The CDR3, as DNA: TGCGCCAGCAGACAGAACAACCCCGCCGGGGAGCTGTTTTTT. Protein product: CASRQNNPAGELFF.

This chain links TRBV30 with TRBJ2-1, with D unresolved. Trimming stripped 4 bases from V and 0 bases from J, with 10 bases between. Per the germline V gene, CDR1 is GTSNPN and CDR2 is SVGIG (reference sequence). This CDR3 spans 14 amino acids. The CDR3 is CAWTDRSSYNEQFF. Written as DNA, the CDR3 is TGTGCCTGGACGGACCGGAGCTCCTACAATGAGCAGTTCTTC. The variable domain in full, completed from reference TRBV30 and TRBJ2-1, reads SQTIHQWPATLVQPVGSPLSLECTVEGTSNPNLYWYRQAAGRGLQLLFYSVGIGQISSEVPQNLSASRPQDRQFILSSKKLLLSDSGFYLCAWTDRSSYNEQFFGPGTRLTVL.

DNA for the CDR3: TGTGCCAGCAGCGTAGGGGGGGTCCAAGAGACCCAGTACTTC. The encoded protein is CASSVGGVQETQYF. This sequence joins TRBV9 and TRBJ2-5, with a weak D call TRBD2 (6 bases). The germline V and J ends were trimmed by 0 bases and 1 base, with 7 bases remaining between them. The CDR3 spans 14 residues. Germline CDR1 and CDR2: SGDLS and YYNGEE.

This clone was seen once. The chain combines TRBV18 with TRBJ2-7; possibly TRBD1 for D (6 bases). CDR1 is KGHSH and CDR2 is LQKENI in the germline V gene. V dropped 0 bases and J dropped 3 bases, with 9 bases sitting between them. The CDR3 length is 14 residues. The CDR3 sequence: CASSPPAGVYEQYF. The CDR3, as DNA: TGTGCCAGCTCACCACCAGCAGGGGTCTACGAGCAGTACTTC.

This chain joins TRBV7-2 and TRBJ2-1; D gene uncertain. Germline CDR1 and CDR2: SGHTA and FQGNSA. Trimming removed 5 bases from V and 9 bases from J, with 14 bases in between. The CDR3 length is 13 residues. The CDR3 coding sequence is TGTGCCAGCAGCGCTCATGTCCTGGGTGAGCAGTTCTTC. This translates into CASSAHVLGEQFF.

V gene TRBV2 combines with J gene TRBJ2-1, with D perhaps matching TRBD1 (6 bases). Germline CDR1 is SNHLY and CDR2 is FYNNEI. Between the trimmed V and J ends, which lost 6 bases and 4 bases, there was a span of 13 bases. The CDR3 is 14 amino acids. The chain's CDR3 is CASSAWTVYNEQFF. The CDR3, as DNA: TGTGCCAGCAGCGCGTGGACAGTATACAATGAGCAGTTCTTC.

CDR3: CASSQELLQGGGTDTQYF. The CDR3 DNA reads TGTGCCAGCAGCCAAGAACTCCTACAGGGAGGGGGCACAGATACGCAGTATTTT. This chain uses TRBV4-2 with TRBJ2-3, with TRBD2 as a possible D gene (7 bases). Trimming removed 0 bases from V and 1 base from J, with 17 bases in between. CDR3 size: 18 residues. The germline gives CDR1 LGHNA, CDR2 YNFKEQ.

The genes are TRBV5-1 and TRBJ1-1; the D gene is possibly TRBD1 (5 bases). V lost 5 bases, J lost 1 base, and 12 bases lay in between. The length of the CDR3 is 14 residues. CDR1 is SGHRS and CDR2 is YFSETQ in the germline V gene. The CDR3 DNA is TGCGCCAGCAGACGGGGCAGCGGGAACACTGAAGCTTTCTTT. Translated, it gives CASRRGSGNTEAFF.

V is TRBV4-2 and J is TRBJ1-5; D is possibly TRBD1 (5 bases). Germline V gene data show CDR1 as LGHNA and CDR2 as YNFKEQ. The CDR3 extends over 14 amino acids. Trimming pared 0 bases from V and 6 bases from J, leaving 9 bases between. This CDR3 is CASSQDRVGQPQHF. For the CDR3, the DNA is TGTGCCAGCAGCCAAGACAGGGTCGGTCAGCCCCAGCATTTT.

The V call is TRBV6-4, the J call TRBJ1-2, with D perhaps TRBD1 (5 bases). CDR1 is MRHNA, CDR2 SNTAGT, per germline. The CDR3 is 12 amino acids. The germline V and J ends were trimmed by 10 bases and 5 bases, with 14 bases remaining between them. DNA for the CDR3: TGTGCCACTTCTGCTGGGGGGTATGGCTACACCTTC. The encoded protein is CATSAGGYGYTF.

This chain connects TRBV5-1 to TRBJ1-1; D unresolved. The CDR3 loop spans 14 amino acids. Trimming took 2 bases from V and 1 from J, leaving 9 bases between them. The germline CDR1 and CDR2 sequences are SGHRS and YFSETQ. CDR3 protein: CASSFDGGNTEAFF. CDR3 DNA sequence: TGCGCCAGCAGCTTTGACGGAGGGAACACTGAAGCTTTCTTT.

The chain has TRBV5-6 and TRBJ1-6, with D possibly matching TRBD1 (5 bases). CDR1 is SGHDT and CDR2 is YYEEEE in the germline V gene. Trimming cost V 0 bases and J 9 bases, with 10 bases left between them. The CDR3 sequence is 14 residues long. CDR3 sequence (DNA): TGTGCCAGCAGCTTGGGAGGCAGGGTTTCACCCCTCCACTTT. Translation gives CASSLGGRVSPLHF.

The genes are TRBV13 and TRBJ2-1; D is undetermined. Trimming took off 5 bases at V and 8 bases at J, with 10 bases between the two ends. Germline lookup yields CDR1 PRHDT and CDR2 FYEKMQ (reference sequence). The CDR3 runs to 12 residues. Here the CDR3 DNA reads TGTGCCAGCAGCCCCACCGCGGATGAGCAGTTCTTC. Translation gives CASSPTADEQFF.

This clone was seen more than once but under ten times. DNA of the CDR3: TGTGCCAGCAGCTTACGGGACAGTTCCTACGAGCAGTACTTC. Protein: CASSLRDSSYEQYF. J is TRBJ2-7 and V is TRBV7-2; TRBD1 agrees at 7 bases. The CDR3 spans 14 residues. CDR1 and CDR2 (germline): SGHTA, FQGNSA. J was trimmed by 1 base and V by 2 bases; bases with no gene match: 2.

This clone was found once. The chain employs TRBV11-2 and TRBJ2-7; D gene uncertain. The CDR3 runs to 13 residues. The germline V gene has CDR1 SGHAT and CDR2 FQNNGV. V was shortened by 4 bases and J by 3 bases, with 10 bases between the two germline ends. CDR3 sequence reads: CASSSPNGYEQYF. The CDR3 DNA reads as TGTGCCAGCAGCTCCCCGAATGGCTACGAGCAGTACTTC. Looking up the rest from reference TRBV11-2 and TRBJ2-7 gives the full variable domain: EAGVAQSPRYKIIEKRQSVAFWCNPISGHATLYWYQQILGQGPKLLIQFQNNGVVDDSQLPKDRFSAERLKGVDSTLKIQPAKLEDSAVYLCASSSPNGYEQYFGPGTRLTVT.

The chain recombines TRBV5-1 with TRBJ1-1, with D unclear. Germline CDR1 SGHRS, CDR2 YFSETQ. This CDR3 is built from 13 residues. V was shortened by 0 bases and J by 4 bases, with 7 bases between the two germline ends. This CDR3 reads CASSLGQFTEAFF. The CDR3 DNA reads as TGCGCCAGCAGCTTGGGTCAGTTCACTGAAGCTTTCTTT.

The rearrangement uses TRBV25-1 and TRBJ2-1, with TRBD1 as a possible D gene (6 bases). Trimming cost V 6 bases and J 0 bases, with 9 bases left between them. Germline CDR1 MGHDK, CDR2 SYGVNS. CDR3 size: 14 residues. This chain's CDR3 is CASSRDISYNEQFF. CDR3 bases: TGTGCCAGCAGCCGGGACATCTCCTACAATGAGCAGTTCTTC.

V is TRBV15 and J is TRBJ2-2; 8 nucleotides agree with TRBD1. The CDR3 is 13 residues long. Looked up from germline, CDR1 is LNHNV and CDR2 is YYDKDF (reference sequence). The junction had 2 bases not matched to a gene; V was cut back by 8 bases and J by 3 bases. CDR3 sequence: CATRTGHTGELFF. DNA of the CDR3: TGTGCCACCCGGACAGGGCACACCGGGGAGCTGTTTTTT. Using reference TRBV15 and TRBJ2-2 for the parts outside the CDR3, the full variable domain is DAMVIQNPRYQVTQFGKPVTLSCSQTLNHNVMYWYQQKSSQAPKLLFHYYDKDFNNEADTPDNFQSRRPNTSFCFLDIRSPGLGDTAMYLCATRTGHTGELFFGEGSRLTVL.

This clone has only a few counts. The chain links TRBV7-9 to TRBJ1-5; D gene unclear. Germline CDR1 and CDR2: SEHNR and FQNEAQ (reference sequence). The CDR3 spans 16 residues. Trimming stripped 1 base from V and 2 bases from J, with 12 bases between. CDR3 loop: CASSLGAGSGNQPQHF. The DNA for the CDR3 is TGTGCCAGCAGCTTAGGGGCGGGCAGTGGCAATCAGCCCCAGCATTTT.

The J gene is TRBJ2-7, the V gene TRBV28, with 8 bases aligning to TRBD1. Germline CDR1 reads MDHEN; CDR2 reads SYDVKM. Losses at the gene ends were 7 bases for V and 2 bases for J; bases not matched to a gene: 10. The CDR3 is 15 residues long. The DNA for the CDR3 is TGTGCCAGCATCAGTCCTTCGACAGGGGCCTACGAGCAGTACTTC. It is translated as CASISPSTGAYEQYF.

This sequence joins TRBV30 and TRBJ1-5; D remains unclear. The CDR3 consists of 13 residues. Trimming shortened V by 0 bases and J by 5 bases, and 8 bases separated the two germline ends. Germline assignment: CDR1 GTSNPN and CDR2 SVGIG (reference sequence). The CDR3 DNA reads TGTGCCTGGAGTGTAGGAGAGGATCAGCCCCAGCATTTT. Protein product: CAWSVGEDQPQHF.

The rearrangement joins TRBV5-5 to TRBJ2-7; TRBD1 or TRBD2 may be the D gene (5 bases each). V shed 0 bases and J shed 0 bases, with 10 bases lying between them. Germline assignment: CDR1 SGHKS and CDR2 YYEKEE (reference sequence). The CDR3 covers 15 residues. The CDR3 sequence is CASSLGAGSSYEQYF. DNA of the CDR3: TGTGCCAGCAGCTTGGGGGCAGGGAGCTCCTACGAGCAGTACTTC.